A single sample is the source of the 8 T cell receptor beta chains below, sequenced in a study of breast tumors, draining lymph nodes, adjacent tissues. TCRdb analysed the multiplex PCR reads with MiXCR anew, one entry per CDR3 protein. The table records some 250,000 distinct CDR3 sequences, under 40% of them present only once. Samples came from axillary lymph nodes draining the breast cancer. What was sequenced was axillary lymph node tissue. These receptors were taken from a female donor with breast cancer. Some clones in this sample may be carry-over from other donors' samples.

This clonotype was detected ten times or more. The CDR3, as DNA: TGTGCCAGCAGTTACTATGCGGGGACAGATACGCAGTATTTT. This gives the protein CASSYYAGTDTQYF. The rearrangement joins TRBV6-6 to TRBJ2-3; perhaps TRBD2 as D (6 bases). Trimming shortened V by 1 base and J by 3 bases, and 8 bases separated the two germline ends. CDR3 length: 14 amino acids. Germline CDR1 and CDR2: MNHNY and SVGAGI (reference sequence).

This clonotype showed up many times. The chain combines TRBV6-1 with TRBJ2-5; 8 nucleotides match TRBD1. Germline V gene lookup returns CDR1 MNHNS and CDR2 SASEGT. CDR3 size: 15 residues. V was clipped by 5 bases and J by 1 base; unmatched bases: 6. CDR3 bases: TGTGCCAGCAGTCCCTGGACAGGGCGCCAAGAGACCCAGTACTTC. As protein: CASSPWTGRQETQYF.

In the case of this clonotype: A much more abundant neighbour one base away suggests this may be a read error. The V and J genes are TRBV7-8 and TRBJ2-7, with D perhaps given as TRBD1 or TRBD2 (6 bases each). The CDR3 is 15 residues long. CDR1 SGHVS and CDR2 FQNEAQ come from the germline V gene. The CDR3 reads CASSLEGGYSYEQHF. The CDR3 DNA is TGTGCCAGCAGCTTAGAGGGGGGTTACTCCTACGAGCAGCACTTC.

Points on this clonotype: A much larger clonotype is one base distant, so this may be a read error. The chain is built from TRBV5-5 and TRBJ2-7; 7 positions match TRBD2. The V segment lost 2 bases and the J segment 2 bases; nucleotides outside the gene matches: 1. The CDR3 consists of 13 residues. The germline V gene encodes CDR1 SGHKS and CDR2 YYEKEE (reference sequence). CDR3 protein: CASSFGLAYEQYF. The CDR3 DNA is TGTGCCAGCAGCTTCGGACTAGCCTACGAGCAGTACTTC.

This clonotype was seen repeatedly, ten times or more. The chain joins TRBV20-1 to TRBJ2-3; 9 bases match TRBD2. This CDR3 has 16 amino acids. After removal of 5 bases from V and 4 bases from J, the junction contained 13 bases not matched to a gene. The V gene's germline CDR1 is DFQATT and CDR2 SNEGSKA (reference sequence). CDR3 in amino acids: CSADPGRGRASDTQYF. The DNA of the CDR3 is TGCAGTGCTGATCCGGGTCGCGGGAGGGCCTCAGATACGCAGTATTTT.

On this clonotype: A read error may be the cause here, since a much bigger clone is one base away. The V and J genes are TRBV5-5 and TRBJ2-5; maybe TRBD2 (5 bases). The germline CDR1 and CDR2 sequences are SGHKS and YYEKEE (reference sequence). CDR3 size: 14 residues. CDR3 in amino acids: CASSLTSAAGTQYF. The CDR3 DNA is TGCGCCAGCAGCCTAACCTCGGCCGCGGGCACCCAGTACTTC.

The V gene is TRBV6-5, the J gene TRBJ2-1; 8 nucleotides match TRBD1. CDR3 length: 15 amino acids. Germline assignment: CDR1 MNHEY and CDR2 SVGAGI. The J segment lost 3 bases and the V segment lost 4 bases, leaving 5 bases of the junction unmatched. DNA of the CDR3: TGTGCCAGCAGTTTCGAGGACAGGGTCTACAATGAGCAGTTCTTC. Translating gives CASSFEDRVYNEQFF.

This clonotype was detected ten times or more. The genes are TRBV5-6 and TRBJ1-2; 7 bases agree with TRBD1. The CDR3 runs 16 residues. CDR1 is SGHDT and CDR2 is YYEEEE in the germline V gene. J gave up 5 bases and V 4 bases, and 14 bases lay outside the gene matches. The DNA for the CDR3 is TGTGCCAGCAGCCCAATTACAGGGGAAGAGGAGTATGGCTACACCTTC. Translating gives CASSPITGEEEYGYTF.